This TCR beta chain stems from a study of monozygotic twins with inflammatory bowel disease. Findings of the study overall: Whereas healthy co-twins had higher TCRbeta diversity (inverse Simpson), IBD patients had lower diversity. In these data, no single strong IBD-associated signal or clonotype received support.

Worth noting for this clonotype: Its antigen is as yet unknown.

Skipping T cell sorting, the study isolated total RNA directly from whole blood. This CDR3 is built from 15 residues. CDR1 SGHDT and CDR2 YYEEEE come from the germline V gene. TCRdb reprocessed the 5' RACE reads, with one entry per CDR3 protein and no DNA. The sample totals some 330,000 distinct CDR3 sequences; its top ten clones hold 5.5% to 6.5%. The source of this sequence is a human donor with ulcerative colitis or Crohn's disease, or a healthy co-twin of an affected twin (not recorded which). The rearrangement joins TRBV5-6 to TRBJ1-5. The sequencing input was blood. The CDR3 sequence is CASSFGYGSNQPQHF.